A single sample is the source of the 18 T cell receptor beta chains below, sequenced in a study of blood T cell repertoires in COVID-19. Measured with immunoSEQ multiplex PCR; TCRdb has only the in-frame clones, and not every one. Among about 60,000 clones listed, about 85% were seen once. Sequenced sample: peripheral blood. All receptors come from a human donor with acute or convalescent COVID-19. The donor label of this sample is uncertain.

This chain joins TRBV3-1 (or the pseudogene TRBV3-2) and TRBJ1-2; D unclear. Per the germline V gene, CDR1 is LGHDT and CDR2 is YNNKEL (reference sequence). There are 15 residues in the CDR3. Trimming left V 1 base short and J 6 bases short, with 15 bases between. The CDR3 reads CASSQGEAGFNGYTF. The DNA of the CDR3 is TGTGCCAGCAGCCAAGGGGAGGCAGGTTTTAATGGCTACACCTTC.

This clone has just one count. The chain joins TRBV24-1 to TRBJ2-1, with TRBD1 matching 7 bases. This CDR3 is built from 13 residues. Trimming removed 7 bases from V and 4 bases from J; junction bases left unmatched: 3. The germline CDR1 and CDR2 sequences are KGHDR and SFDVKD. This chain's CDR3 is CATSRDRYNEQFF. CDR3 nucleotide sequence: TGTGCCACCAGCCGGGACAGATACAATGAGCAGTTCTTC.

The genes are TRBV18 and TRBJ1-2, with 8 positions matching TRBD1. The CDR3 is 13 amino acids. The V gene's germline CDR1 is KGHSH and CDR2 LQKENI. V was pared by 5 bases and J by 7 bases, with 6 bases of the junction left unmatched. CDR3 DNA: TGTGCCAGCTCAATGGACAGGGAGGCTGGCTACACCTTC. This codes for CASSMDREAGYTF. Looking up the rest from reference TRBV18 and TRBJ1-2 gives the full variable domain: NAGVMQNPRHLVRRRGQEARLRCSPMKGHSHVYWYRQLPEEGLKFMVYLQKENIIDESGMPKERFSAEFPKEGPSILRIQQVVRGDSAAYFCASSMDREAGYTFGSGTRLTVV.

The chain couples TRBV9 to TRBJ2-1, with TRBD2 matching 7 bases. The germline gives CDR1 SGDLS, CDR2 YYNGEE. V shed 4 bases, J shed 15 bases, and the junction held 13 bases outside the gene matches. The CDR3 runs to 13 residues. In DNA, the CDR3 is TGTGCCAGCAGCCATAATAAGCGCGGGAGCTTGTTCTTC. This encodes CASSHNKRGSLFF.

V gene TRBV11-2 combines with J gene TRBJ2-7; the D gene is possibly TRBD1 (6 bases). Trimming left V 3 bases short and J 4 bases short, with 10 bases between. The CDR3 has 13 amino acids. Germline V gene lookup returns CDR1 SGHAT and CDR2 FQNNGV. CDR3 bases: TGTGCCAGCAGCTTCCAGGGGAGTTACGAGCAGTACTTC. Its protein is CASSFQGSYEQYF. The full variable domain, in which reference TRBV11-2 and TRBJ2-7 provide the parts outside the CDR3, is EAGVAQSPRYKIIEKRQSVAFWCNPISGHATLYWYQQILGQGPKLLIQFQNNGVVDDSQLPKDRFSAERLKGVDSTLKIQPAKLEDSAVYLCASSFQGSYEQYFGPGTRLTVT.

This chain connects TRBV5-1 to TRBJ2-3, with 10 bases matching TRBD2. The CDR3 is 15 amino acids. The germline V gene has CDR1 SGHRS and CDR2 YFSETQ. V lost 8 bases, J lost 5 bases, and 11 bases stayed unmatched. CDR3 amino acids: CASKGGTSAVDTQYF. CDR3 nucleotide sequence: TGCGCCAGTAAAGGGGGGACTAGCGCAGTAGATACGCAGTATTTT.

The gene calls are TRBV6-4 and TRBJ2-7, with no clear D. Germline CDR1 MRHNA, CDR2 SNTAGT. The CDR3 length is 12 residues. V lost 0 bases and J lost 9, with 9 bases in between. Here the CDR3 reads CASSDSTDRQYV. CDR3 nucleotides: TGTGCCAGCAGTGACTCGACTGATAGGCAGTACGTC.

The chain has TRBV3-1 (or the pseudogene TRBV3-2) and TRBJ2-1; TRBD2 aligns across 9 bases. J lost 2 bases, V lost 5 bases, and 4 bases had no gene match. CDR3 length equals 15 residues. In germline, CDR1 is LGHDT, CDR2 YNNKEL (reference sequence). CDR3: CASSTQREAYNEQFF. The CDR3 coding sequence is TGTGCCAGCAGCACTCAGCGGGAGGCCTACAATGAGCAGTTCTTC.

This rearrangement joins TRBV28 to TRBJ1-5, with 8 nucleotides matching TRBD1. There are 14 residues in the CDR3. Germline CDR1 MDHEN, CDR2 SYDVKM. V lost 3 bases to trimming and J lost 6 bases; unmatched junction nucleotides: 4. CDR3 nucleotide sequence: TGTGCCAGCAGTTTTAGGCAGGGGGCTCAGCCCCAGCATTTT. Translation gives CASSFRQGAQPQHF.

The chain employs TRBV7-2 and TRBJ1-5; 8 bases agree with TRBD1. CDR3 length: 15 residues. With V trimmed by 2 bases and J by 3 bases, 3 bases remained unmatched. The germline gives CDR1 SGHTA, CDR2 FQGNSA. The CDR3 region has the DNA TGTGCCAGCAGCTTAACGACAGGGGACAATCAGCCCCAGCATTTT. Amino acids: CASSLTTGDNQPQHF.

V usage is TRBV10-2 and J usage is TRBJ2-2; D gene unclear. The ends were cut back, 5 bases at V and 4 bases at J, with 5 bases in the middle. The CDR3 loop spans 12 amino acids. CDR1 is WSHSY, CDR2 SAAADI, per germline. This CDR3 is CASSRSTGELFF. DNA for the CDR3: TGCGCCAGCAGTCGGTCCACCGGGGAGCTGTTTTTT.

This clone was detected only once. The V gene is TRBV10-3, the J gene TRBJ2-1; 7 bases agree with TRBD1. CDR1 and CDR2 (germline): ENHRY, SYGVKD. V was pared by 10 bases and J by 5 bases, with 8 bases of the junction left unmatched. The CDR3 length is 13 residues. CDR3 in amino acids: CATAGTANNEQFF. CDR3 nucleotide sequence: TGTGCCACCGCCGGGACAGCCAACAATGAGCAGTTCTTC.

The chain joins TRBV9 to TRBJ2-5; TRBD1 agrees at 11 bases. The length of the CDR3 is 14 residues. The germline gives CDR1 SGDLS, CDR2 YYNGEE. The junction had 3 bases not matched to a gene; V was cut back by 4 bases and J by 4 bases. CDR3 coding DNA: TGTGCCAGCAGCCCGGGGACAGGGGGAGAGACCCAGTACTTC. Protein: CASSPGTGGETQYF.

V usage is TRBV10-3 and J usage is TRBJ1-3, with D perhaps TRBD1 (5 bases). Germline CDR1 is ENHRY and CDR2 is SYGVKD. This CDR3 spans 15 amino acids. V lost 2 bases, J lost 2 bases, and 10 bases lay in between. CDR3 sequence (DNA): TGTGCCATCAGTGAGGGCGACAGTACTGGAAACACCATATATTTT. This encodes CAISEGDSTGNTIYF.

CDR3 DNA sequence: TGTGCCAGCAGCCCCGGGACTAGCGTCCCAGATACGCAGTATTTT. Its translation is CASSPGTSVPDTQYF. The V gene is TRBV11-2, the J gene TRBJ2-3, with 10 bases fitting TRBD2. Germline V gives CDR1 SGHAT, CDR2 FQNNGV. The CDR3 spans 15 residues. The J segment lost 4 bases and the V segment lost 5 bases, leaving 6 bases of the junction unmatched.

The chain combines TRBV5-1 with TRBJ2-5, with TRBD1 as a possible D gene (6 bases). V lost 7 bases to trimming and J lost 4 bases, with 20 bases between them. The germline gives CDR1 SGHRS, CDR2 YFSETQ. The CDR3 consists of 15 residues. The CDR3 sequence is CASADTAGVGETQYF. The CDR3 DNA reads TGCGCCAGCGCCGATACCGCAGGGGTTGGAGAGACCCAGTACTTC.

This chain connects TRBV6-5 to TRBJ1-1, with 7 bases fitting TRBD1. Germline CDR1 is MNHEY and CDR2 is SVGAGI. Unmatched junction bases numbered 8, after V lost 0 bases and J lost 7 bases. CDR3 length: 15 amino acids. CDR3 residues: CASSYSSTGPSEAFF. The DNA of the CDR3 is TGTGCCAGCAGTTACTCGTCGACAGGGCCGAGTGAAGCTTTCTTT.

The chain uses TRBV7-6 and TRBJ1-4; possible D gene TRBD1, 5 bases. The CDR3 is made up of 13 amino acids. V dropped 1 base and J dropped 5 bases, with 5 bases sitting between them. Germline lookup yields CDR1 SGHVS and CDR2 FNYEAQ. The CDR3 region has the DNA TGTGCCAGCAGCTTAGGGACAAATGAAAAACTGTTTTTT. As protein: CASSLGTNEKLFF. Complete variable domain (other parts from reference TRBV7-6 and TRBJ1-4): GAGVSQSPRYKVTKRGQDVALRCDPISGHVSLYWYRQALGQGPEFLTYFNYEAQQDKSGLPNDRFSAERPEGSISTLTIQRTEQRDSAMYRCASSLGTNEKLFFGSGTQLSVL.